The TCR beta chain described here comes from a study of T cell responses to AZD1222 COVID-19 vaccine (dated by TCRdb to the early 2020s). Looking at the study overall: A total of approximately 240 trial participants underwent TCR sequencing, of whom 207 had received two doses of AZD1222 and around 26 had received two doses of the MenACWY control vaccine. Trial participants were enrolled by age into 18-55, 56-69 and 70-plus year subgroups, with approximately 160, 26 and 62 TCR-sequenced participants respectively.

The CDR3 regions of human TCRbeta chains were subjected to immunosequencing. The authors' analysis ran thus. TCRs in the repertoires were compared against a reference library of SARS-CoV-2-specific TCRs that had been generated with the MIRA antigen-specificity platform. Breadth meant the fraction of unique TCRs that were SARS-CoV-2-associated, whereas depth meant the fraction of total T cells that were SARS-CoV-2-associated. Using the MIRA data, every spike-specific TCR was mapped to the spike region that the TCR reacted to and assigned to either a CD4 or a CD8 class. Log10-transformed breadth and depth values were compared by one-way ANOVA with Sidak's multiple comparisons tests. This immuneACCESS table, as held by TCRdb, lists in-frame sequences with V and J called but not all clones. Of the missing ones, under half trace to an unresolved V gene in checked studies; the others have no known cause. Clone size and V and J calls were adopted from that table, with D and trimming inferred from the DNA. The sample table records about 200,000 clones; roughly nine tenths of these occur just once. The ten largest make up around 3.7% of the sample.

The CDR3 numbers 14 residues from cysteine through phenylalanine. Of the read, only the CDR3 DNA is kept; its 42 bases are in frame from base 1. CDR1 SGHAT and CDR2 FQNNGV were looked up in the germline V gene. The V and J ends are trimmed by 4 bases and 4 bases, leaving 13 bases between them. Details on this clone: Its antigen has not been determined. No much larger clonotype is one base removed from it; base qualities were not supplied.

In light of the paper, this sample's time point label describes: about 28 days (+/-7) after the second vaccine dose. AZD1222 recipients whose second dose came at about 4 weeks and those whose second dose came at about 12 weeks were combined into one group, since spike-specific TCR depth and breadth did not differ between the two schedules. The vaccinee samples were drawn from two UK trials, COV001 and COV002, one of which was a single-blind randomized controlled phase 2/3 trial testing AZD1222 (ChAdOx1 nCoV-19) in healthy adults. For TCRbeta chain sequencing, PBMC samples from trial participants were taken at day 0 and at day 28 after the second dose. The paper as a whole reports these results and caveats: A significant rise in spike-specific TCR breadth and depth was observed after two AZD1222 doses relative to day 0 and relative to MenACWY recipients. Most participants were white British and females outnumbered males, and the authors suggested that clonal diversity may have been underestimated. Because no samples from the day 14 peak response were available, repertoires could be characterized only after the peak T cell response. The 56-69-year group was small, and its depth increase did not reach significance, likely because of low power. Reportedly, close to half of the unique spike-specific TCRs recognized epitopes lying outside the regions that are mutated in the B.1.351 and B.1.1.7 variants. The vaccine-associated CD4 TCRs covered the entire spike protein, and the dominant responses fell in regions 160-218 and 743-854. Conclusions about previously exposed vaccinees were limited because only a handful of AZD1222 recipients were SARS-CoV-2 seropositive at baseline.

The clonotype comes from an adult who received the AZD1222 COVID-19 vaccine. This receptor chain uses TRBV11-2 and TRBJ1-2, and the D gene may be TRBD1, 5 bases matching. Sequenced here: peripheral blood, sampled 28 days after the second AZD1222 dose. The CDR3 loop reads CASSSTQGSYGYTF. The DNA sequence reads TGTGCCAGCAGCTCGACCCAGGGTTCCTATGGCTACACCTTC.